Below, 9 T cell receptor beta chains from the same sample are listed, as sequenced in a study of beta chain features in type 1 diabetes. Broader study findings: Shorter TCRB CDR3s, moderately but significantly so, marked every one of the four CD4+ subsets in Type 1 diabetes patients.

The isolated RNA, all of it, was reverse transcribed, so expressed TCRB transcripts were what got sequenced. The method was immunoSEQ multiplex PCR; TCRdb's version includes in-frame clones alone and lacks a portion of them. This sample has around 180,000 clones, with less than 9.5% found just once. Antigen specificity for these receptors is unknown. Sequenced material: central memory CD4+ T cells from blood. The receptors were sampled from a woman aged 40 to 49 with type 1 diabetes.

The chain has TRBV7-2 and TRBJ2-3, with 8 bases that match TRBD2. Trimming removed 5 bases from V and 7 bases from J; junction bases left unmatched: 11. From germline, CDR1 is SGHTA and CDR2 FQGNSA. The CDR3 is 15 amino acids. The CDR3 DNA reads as TGTGCCAGCAGCGCAATAGGGACGGGAGGGTATACGCAGTATTTT. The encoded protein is CASSAIGTGGYTQYF.

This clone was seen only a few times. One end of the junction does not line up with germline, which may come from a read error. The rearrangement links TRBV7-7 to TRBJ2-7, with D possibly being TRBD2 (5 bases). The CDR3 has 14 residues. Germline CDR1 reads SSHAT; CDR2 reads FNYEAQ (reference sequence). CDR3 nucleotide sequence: TGTGCTAGCAGCTATGAGAGGGTAGGATACGAGCAGTACTTC. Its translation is CASSYERVGYEQYF.

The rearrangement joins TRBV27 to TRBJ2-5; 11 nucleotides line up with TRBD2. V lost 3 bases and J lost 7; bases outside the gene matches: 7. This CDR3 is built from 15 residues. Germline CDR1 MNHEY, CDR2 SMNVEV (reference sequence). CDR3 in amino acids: CASSLTSGTSGTQYF. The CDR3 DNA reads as TGTGCCAGCAGTTTGACTAGCGGGACGAGCGGGACCCAGTACTTC.

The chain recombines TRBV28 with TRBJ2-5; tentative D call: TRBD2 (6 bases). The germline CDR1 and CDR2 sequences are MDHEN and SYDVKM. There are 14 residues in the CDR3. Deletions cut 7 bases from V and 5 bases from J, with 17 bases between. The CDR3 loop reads CASTLGGVSETQYF. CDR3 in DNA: TGTGCCAGCACCCTCGGCGGGGTTTCCGAGACCCAGTACTTC.

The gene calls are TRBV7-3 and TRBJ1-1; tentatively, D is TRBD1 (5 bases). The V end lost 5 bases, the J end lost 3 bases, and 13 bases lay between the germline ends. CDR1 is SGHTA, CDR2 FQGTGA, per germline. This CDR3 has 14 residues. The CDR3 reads CASSLQGGDTEAFF. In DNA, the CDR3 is TGTGCCAGCAGCCTCCAGGGAGGGGACACTGAAGCTTTCTTT.

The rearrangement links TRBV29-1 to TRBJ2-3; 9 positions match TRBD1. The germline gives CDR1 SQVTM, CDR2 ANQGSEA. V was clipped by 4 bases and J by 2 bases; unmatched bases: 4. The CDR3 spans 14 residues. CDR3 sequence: CSVAGTGSTDTQYF. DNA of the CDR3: TGCAGCGTTGCCGGGACAGGGTCCACAGATACGCAGTATTTT.

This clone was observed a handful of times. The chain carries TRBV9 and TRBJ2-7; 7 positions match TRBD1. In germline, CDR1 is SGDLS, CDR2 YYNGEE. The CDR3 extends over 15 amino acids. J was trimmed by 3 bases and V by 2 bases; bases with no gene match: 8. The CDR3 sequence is CASSVLGTANYEQYF. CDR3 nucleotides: TGTGCCAGCAGCGTCCTTGGGACAGCTAACTACGAGCAGTACTTC.

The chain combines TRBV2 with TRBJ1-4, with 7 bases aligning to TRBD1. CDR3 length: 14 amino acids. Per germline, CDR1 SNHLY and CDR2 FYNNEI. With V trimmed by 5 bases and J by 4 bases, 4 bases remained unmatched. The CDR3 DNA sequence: TGTGCCAGCAGTCCTCGACAGGGTAATGAAAAACTGTTTTTT. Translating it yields CASSPRQGNEKLFF.

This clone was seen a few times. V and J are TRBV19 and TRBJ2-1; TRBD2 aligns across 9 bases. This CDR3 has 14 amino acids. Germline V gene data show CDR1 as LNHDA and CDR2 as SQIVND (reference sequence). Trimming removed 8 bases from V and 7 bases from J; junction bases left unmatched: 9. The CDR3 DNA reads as TGTGCCAGTGGAGGTAGCGGGAGAAAAAATGAGCAGTTCTTC. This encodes CASGGSGRKNEQFF. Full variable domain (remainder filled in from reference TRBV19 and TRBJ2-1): DGGITQSPKYLFRKEGQNVTLSCEQNLNHDAMYWYRQDPGQGLRLIYYSQIVNDFQKGDIAEGYSVSREKKESFPLTVTSAQKNPTAFYLCASGGSGRKNEQFFGPGTRLTVL.